A single sample gave rise to the 19 T cell receptor beta chains below, sequenced in a study of Ad26.COV2.S vaccination and SARS-CoV-2 variants. Treatment reported: some 20 received Ad26.COV2.S at low or high dose, single or two shots; 5 received placebo; per-sample allocation not given. Specimen acquisition occurred on day 63 following the initial vaccine or placebo injection. The table came from immunoSEQ multiplex PCR; TCRdb's copy has only in-frame clones and leaves some out. The table lists hundreds of thousands of clones, roughly nine tenths of them singletons. Source: peripheral blood, taken in a trial of Ad26.COV2.S vaccine versus placebo. The receptors come from a person aged 18-65 years who received the Ad26.COV2.S COVID-19 vaccine or a placebo.

This clone was seen a few times. The chain is built from TRBV15 and TRBJ2-7; D gene ambiguous. CDR1 LNHNV and CDR2 YYDKDF come from the germline V gene (reference sequence). The CDR3 consists of 15 residues. The V and J ends lost 1 base and 2 bases respectively, with 12 bases between them. This CDR3 is CATSRGDLTAYEQYF. DNA of the CDR3: TGTGCCACCAGCAGAGGGGATCTCACCGCCTACGAGCAGTACTTC.

As for this clone: The same CDR3 can be traced to other DNA sequences in this sample. The gene calls are TRBV12-3 or TRBV12-4 and TRBJ1-5; no reliable D call. This CDR3 comprises 12 residues. V lost 2 bases and J 6 bases, leaving 5 bases between the germline ends. The CDR3 sequence: CASSLSGQPQHF. The DNA for the CDR3 is TGTGCCAGCAGTTTAAGCGGTCAGCCCCAGCATTTT.

The rearrangement links TRBV5-4 to TRBJ1-2, with TRBD1 matching over 9 bases. V gave up 4 bases and J gave up 6 bases; unmatched junction bases: 16. This CDR3 spans 17 amino acids. In germline, CDR1 is SGHNT, CDR2 YYREEE (reference sequence). The CDR3 spells CASSGTTGTGTPDGYTF. CDR3 sequence (DNA): TGTGCCAGCAGCGGAACTACCGGGACAGGGACGCCGGATGGCTACACCTTC.

The chain recombines TRBV19 with TRBJ2-2; possibly TRBD2 for D (5 bases). Germline V lookup: CDR1 LNHDA, CDR2 SQIVND (reference sequence). V lost 9 bases and J 3 bases, leaving 8 bases between the germline ends. This CDR3 contains 12 residues. The CDR3 bases are TGTGCCAGCGAGGAGGACACCGGGGAGCTGTTTTTT. Translation: CASEEDTGELFF.

The V gene is TRBV10-3, the J gene TRBJ1-6; weak D call: TRBD1 (5 bases). The germline CDR1 and CDR2 sequences are ENHRY and SYGVKD. The V and J ends lost 0 bases and 3 bases respectively, with 9 bases between them. The CDR3 is 16 residues long. Written as DNA, the CDR3 is TGTGCCATCAGTGAGTCCGTACAGGACTATAATTCACCCCTCCACTTT. This translates into CAISESVQDYNSPLHF.

The rearrangement joins TRBV27 to TRBJ1-2; tentative D call: TRBD1 (5 bases). Germline V gives CDR1 MNHEY, CDR2 SMNVEV (reference sequence). Trimming stripped 6 bases from V and 5 bases from J, with 13 bases between. This CDR3 has 13 amino acids. The CDR3 protein is CASRTGASYGYTF. As DNA, the CDR3 is TGTGCCAGCAGAACTGGGGCCTCGTATGGCTACACCTTC.

The chain uses TRBV27 and TRBJ2-1; 10 bases match TRBD2. This CDR3 has 16 residues. V trimming: 0 bases; J trimming: 3 bases; junction bases outside the gene matches: 2. Germline lookup yields CDR1 MNHEY and CDR2 SMNVEV (reference sequence). In nucleotides, the CDR3 is TGTGCCAGCAGTTTATCAGCGGGGGGGTTCTACAATGAGCAGTTCTTC. This sequence encodes CASSLSAGGFYNEQFF.

J is TRBJ2-1 and V is TRBV18, with no clear D. Trimming took off 3 bases at V and 7 bases at J, with 10 bases between the two ends. The germline CDR1 and CDR2 sequences are KGHSH and LQKENI. The CDR3 loop spans 13 amino acids. Written as DNA, the CDR3 is TGTGCCAGCTCACCGGTCCTAGTGAATGAGCAGTTCTTC. Protein product: CASSPVLVNEQFF.

The chain has TRBV7-2 and TRBJ1-2; a possible D gene is TRBD1 (6 bases). V was pared by 1 base and J by 8 bases, with 20 bases between. This CDR3 has 16 residues. The germline gives CDR1 SGHTA, CDR2 FQGNSA. The CDR3 DNA is TGTGCCAGCAGCTTAGAGGTTCGGAGGGGGGGAGAAGGCTACACCTTC. Translated: CASSLEVRRGGEGYTF.

As regards this clone: Other DNA sequences within the sample encode an identical CDR3. The chain employs TRBV27 and TRBJ1-5; D call uncertain. The germline V gene has CDR1 MNHEY and CDR2 SMNVEV (reference sequence). The CDR3 runs to 13 residues. Trimming took 0 bases from V and 2 from J, leaving 2 bases between them. CDR3 in amino acids: CASSLSGNQPQHF. In DNA form, the CDR3 reads TGTGCCAGCAGTTTATCGGGCAATCAGCCCCAGCATTTT.

V usage is TRBV27 and J usage is TRBJ1-5; D not certain. Germline V lookup: CDR1 MNHEY, CDR2 SMNVEV (reference sequence). The CDR3 runs 14 residues. Trimming took 4 bases from V and 2 from J, leaving 9 bases between them. The CDR3 reads CASSSSYGNQPQHF. The CDR3 coding sequence is TGTGCCAGCAGTTCCTCGTATGGCAATCAGCCCCAGCATTTT.

This rearrangement joins TRBV6-5 to TRBJ1-2, with D perhaps TRBD1 (5 bases). Germline V gene lookup returns CDR1 MNHEY and CDR2 SVGAGI. With 2 bases removed from V and 4 bases from J, the gap between germline ends came to 14 bases. The CDR3 covers 15 residues. The CDR3 loop is CASSYSGRAAYGYTF. In DNA, the CDR3 is TGTGCCAGCAGTTACAGCGGCAGGGCTGCCTATGGCTACACCTTC.

The chain links TRBV29-1 to TRBJ1-1, with D possibly TRBD1 on 5 matching bases. The ends were cut back, 4 bases at V and 5 bases at J, with 20 bases in the middle. The germline V gene has CDR1 SQVTM and CDR2 ANQGSEA. The CDR3 covers 15 residues. The chain's CDR3 is CSVVRLGGETTEAFF. CDR3 coding DNA: TGCAGCGTTGTTCGTCTCGGAGGGGAAACAACTGAAGCTTTCTTT.

CDR3 residues: CASSAGPSRVQETQYF. As DNA, the CDR3 is TGTGCCAGCAGCGCAGGACCAAGTCGCGTCCAAGAGACCCAGTACTTC. The chain has TRBV7-9 and TRBJ2-5; D remains unclear. Germline CDR1 SEHNR, CDR2 FQNEAQ (reference sequence). Trimming took off 5 bases at V and 1 base at J, with 17 bases between the two ends. The CDR3 spans 16 residues.

V gene TRBV7-2 combines with J gene TRBJ1-2; D is uncertain. The V end lost 1 base, the J end lost 2 bases, and 8 bases lay between the germline ends. The CDR3 sequence is 14 residues long. Germline CDR1 and CDR2: SGHTA and FQGNSA. The CDR3 loop is CASSLEALNYGYTF. The CDR3 bases are TGTGCCAGCAGCTTAGAGGCCCTAAACTATGGCTACACCTTC.

V is TRBV11-2 and J is TRBJ2-7; no reliable D call. The CDR3 runs 13 residues. The ends were cut back, 0 bases at V and 5 bases at J, with 8 bases in the middle. Per the germline V gene, CDR1 is SGHAT and CDR2 is FQNNGV. This chain's CDR3 is CASSLDFGDEQYF. The CDR3, as DNA: TGTGCCAGCAGCTTAGATTTTGGGGACGAGCAGTACTTC.

This chain links TRBV18 with TRBJ1-2; tentatively, D is TRBD1 (5 bases). Germline CDR1 and CDR2: KGHSH and LQKENI. Trimming removed 0 bases at V and 8 bases at J, with 19 bases between. This CDR3 is built from 16 residues. The CDR3 region is CASSPPALPGPGGYTF. CDR3 DNA: TGTGCCAGCTCACCACCGGCTTTGCCGGGGCCGGGGGGCTACACCTTC.

This clone was seen a handful of times. This chain connects TRBV4-3 to TRBJ1-2; D call uncertain. This CDR3 has 13 residues. Trimming removed 0 bases from V and 5 bases from J, with 7 bases in between. Germline loops: CDR1 LGHNA, CDR2 YSLEER. The chain's CDR3 is CASSQERTYGYTF. The CDR3 nucleotides read TGCGCCAGCAGCCAAGAACGGACGTATGGCTACACCTTC.

V and J are TRBV9 and TRBJ2-7, with 9 bases aligning to TRBD1. The germline V gene has CDR1 SGDLS and CDR2 YYNGEE. The J segment lost 2 bases and the V segment lost 3 bases, leaving 3 bases of the junction unmatched. This CDR3 has 14 amino acids. CDR3 sequence: CASSARDRAYEQYF. The DNA of the CDR3 is TGTGCCAGCAGCGCACGGGACAGGGCCTACGAGCAGTACTTC.